A single sample is the source of the 13 T cell receptor beta chains below, sequenced in a study of OX40 agonist ivuxolimab in advanced cancers. Profiled with immunoSEQ multiplex PCR; TCRdb holds only in-frame clones, not every one. The repertoire holds about 60,000 clones, with 93% as singletons. The sample consisted of CD4+ or CD8+ T cells sorted from blood, taken in a trial of the OX40 agonist ivuxolimab. Receptor source: an adult with an advanced solid tumor such as melanoma, head and neck, liver or kidney cancer.

The V and J genes are TRBV19 and TRBJ2-7, with unresolved D. Germline CDR1 is LNHDA and CDR2 is SQIVND (reference sequence). The CDR3 totals 11 residues. V lost 4 bases, J lost 2 bases, and 3 bases lay in between. CDR3 DNA: TGTGCCAGTAGTACCCCCTACGAGCAGTACTTC. Amino acid sequence: CASSTPYEQYF.

This rearrangement joins TRBV30 to TRBJ1-1; D gene ambiguous. CDR1 and CDR2 from the germline V gene are GTSNPN and SVGIG (reference sequence). This CDR3 is built from 13 residues. Trimming pared 0 bases from V and 8 bases from J, leaving 13 bases between. The CDR3 nucleotides are TGTGCCTGGAGTGTTAGGAGTGGCAGAGAAGCTTTCTTT. This codes for CAWSVRSGREAFF.

The chain combines TRBV30 with TRBJ2-1; D not resolved. The V and J ends lost 3 bases and 6 bases respectively, with 9 bases between them. This CDR3 is 12 amino acids long. Germline V gene data show CDR1 as GTSNPN and CDR2 as SVGIG (reference sequence). The CDR3 DNA reads TGTGCCTGGAGGATAGGGATCAATGAGCAGTTCTTC. Amino acid sequence: CAWRIGINEQFF. Based on the CDR3 plus reference TRBV30 and TRBJ2-1, the full variable domain is SQTIHQWPATLVQPVGSPLSLECTVEGTSNPNLYWYRQAAGRGLQLLFYSVGIGQISSEVPQNLSASRPQDRQFILSSKKLLLSDSGFYLCAWRIGINEQFFGPGTRLTVL.

The chain is built from TRBV29-1 and TRBJ2-2; either TRBD1 or TRBD2 may supply D (5 bases each). Germline CDR1 reads SQVTM; CDR2 reads ANQGSEA. CDR3 length: 17 residues. The V end lost 4 bases, the J end lost 3 bases, and 21 bases lay between the germline ends. As DNA, the CDR3 is TGCAGCGTTGGGGACGGGGAGATAGCGCGGGACACCGGGGAGCTGTTTTTT. Its translation is CSVGDGEIARDTGELFF.

This chain joins TRBV6-5 and TRBJ2-7, with 13 bases fitting TRBD2. CDR1 is MNHEY, CDR2 SVGAGI, per germline. J was trimmed by 7 bases and V by 5 bases; bases with no gene match: 5. This CDR3 has 14 residues. DNA of the CDR3: TGTGCCAGCAGTGGACTAGCGGGAGCTAAAGAGCAGTACTTC. Protein: CASSGLAGAKEQYF.

The V gene is TRBV9, the J gene TRBJ2-5, with 14 bases fitting TRBD2. The CDR3 is 18 amino acids. The germline V gene encodes CDR1 SGDLS and CDR2 YYNGEE. V shed 3 bases and J 4 bases; nucleotides not matched to a gene: 11. The chain's CDR3 is CASSAYPGTSGSGETQYF. In DNA, the CDR3 is TGTGCCAGCAGCGCGTACCCCGGGACTAGCGGGAGTGGAGAGACCCAGTACTTC.

This clone was found a few times. This rearrangement joins TRBV28 to TRBJ1-1; TRBD1 matches 8 bases. V lost 6 bases, J lost 5 bases, and 14 bases stayed unmatched. The CDR3 totals 16 residues. Germline loops: CDR1 MDHEN, CDR2 SYDVKM. CDR3 DNA sequence: TGTGCCAGCAGCTCAGCCAGACAGGGGTTTAGGACTGAAGCTTTCTTT. Residues: CASSSARQGFRTEAFF.

The V and J genes are TRBV27 and TRBJ2-7; a weak D match, TRBD2 (6 bases). The CDR3 extends over 12 amino acids. Germline CDR1 reads MNHEY; CDR2 reads SMNVEV (reference sequence). V gave up 8 bases and J gave up 0 bases, with 8 bases separating them. The CDR3 DNA reads TGTGCCAGCTCGGGGGACTCCTACGAGCAGTACTTC. It codes for CASSGDSYEQYF.

The gene calls are TRBV2 and TRBJ2-1, with a tentative D call TRBD2 (5 bases). The CDR3 totals 12 residues. Trimming stripped 7 bases from V and 7 bases from J, with 11 bases between. The V gene's germline CDR1 is SNHLY and CDR2 FYNNEI. CDR3 region: CASIPSFNEQFF. CDR3 sequence (DNA): TGTGCCAGCATCCCTAGCTTTAATGAGCAGTTCTTC. Together with reference TRBV2 and TRBJ2-1, the CDR3 gives the full variable domain: EPEVTQTPSHQVTQMGQEVILRCVPISNHLYFYWYRQILGQKVEFLVSFYNNEISEKSEIFDDQFSVERPDGSNFTLKIRSTKLEDSAMYFCASIPSFNEQFFGPGTRLTVL.

J is TRBJ2-3 and V is TRBV4-3; D is undetermined. CDR1 and CDR2 (germline): LGHNA, YSLEER. Trimming shortened V by 7 bases and J by 7 bases, and 18 bases separated the two germline ends. CDR3 length equals 14 residues. CDR3 sequence (DNA): TGCGCCAGCACTCCTAACCACCAGGCTAATACGCAGTATTTT. Residues: CASTPNHQANTQYF.

V and J are TRBV5-6 and TRBJ2-5; unclear D gene. The V end was cut by 1 base, the J end by 5 bases, with 9 bases between. Germline V gene data show CDR1 as SGHDT and CDR2 as YYEEEE. The CDR3 runs to 13 residues. The CDR3 region has the DNA TGTGCCAGCAGCTTGTTGAGTGGGGAGACCCAGTACTTC. It translates to CASSLLSGETQYF. The whole variable domain, remainder taken from reference TRBV5-6 and TRBJ2-5, is DAGVTQSPTHLIKTRGQQVTLRCSPKSGHDTVSWYQQALGQGPQFIFQYYEEEERQRGNFPDRFSGHQFPNYSSELNVNALLLGDSALYLCASSLLSGETQYFGPGTRLLVL.

The chain uses TRBV13 and TRBJ1-5, with 12 bases aligning to TRBD1. V was pared by 5 bases and J by 4 bases, with 9 bases of the junction left unmatched. This CDR3 contains 17 residues. Germline CDR1 and CDR2: PRHDT and FYEKMQ (reference sequence). In nucleotides, the CDR3 is TGTGCCAGCAGCCCTACCGAGGGACAGGGGGCGAATCAGCCCCAGCATTTT. Translating it yields CASSPTEGQGANQPQHF.

The chain has TRBV9 and TRBJ2-1, with D hard to call. CDR3 length: 13 residues. Trimming stripped 0 bases from V and 2 bases from J, with 3 bases between. The germline gives CDR1 SGDLS, CDR2 YYNGEE. The CDR3 region is CASSVVPYNEQFF. In DNA form, the CDR3 reads TGTGCCAGCAGCGTAGTCCCCTACAATGAGCAGTTCTTC. The complete variable domain, with remaining parts taken from reference TRBV9 and TRBJ2-1, reads DSGVTQTPKHLITATGQRVTLRCSPRSGDLSVYWYQQSLDQGLQFLIQYYNGEERAKGNILERFSAQQFPDLHSELNLSSLELGDSALYFCASSVVPYNEQFFGPGTRLTVL.